This T cell receptor (beta chain) was recovered during a study of CD8+ T cells in alopecia areata. The CDR3 consists of 15 residues. CDR1 KGHSH and CDR2 LQKENI come from the germline V gene. V dropped 3 bases and J dropped 0 bases, with 12 bases sitting between them. PBMCs provided sorted CD4+ and CD8+ T cells. A word on this clone: Antigen specificity is unknown.

The sequencing template was cDNA reverse transcribed from extracted RNA. Data came from immunoSEQ multiplex PCR; TCRdb stores just in-frame clones and leaves some out. This table has fewer than 150,000 clones, approximately 58% appearing once. The study's findings and limits: Normal scalp had lower clonality than lesional scalp, with alopecia totalis/universalis lesions showing this most strongly.

The receptor was isolated from a human donor in good health. The chain employs TRBV18 and TRBJ2-7; D is possibly TRBD1 or TRBD2 (5 bases each). The sample consisted of CD4+ T cells sorted from blood. In DNA, the CDR3 is TGTGCCAGCTCACCCGCGGGCAGGGCCTCCTACGAGCAGTACTTC. As protein: CASSPAGRASYEQYF.